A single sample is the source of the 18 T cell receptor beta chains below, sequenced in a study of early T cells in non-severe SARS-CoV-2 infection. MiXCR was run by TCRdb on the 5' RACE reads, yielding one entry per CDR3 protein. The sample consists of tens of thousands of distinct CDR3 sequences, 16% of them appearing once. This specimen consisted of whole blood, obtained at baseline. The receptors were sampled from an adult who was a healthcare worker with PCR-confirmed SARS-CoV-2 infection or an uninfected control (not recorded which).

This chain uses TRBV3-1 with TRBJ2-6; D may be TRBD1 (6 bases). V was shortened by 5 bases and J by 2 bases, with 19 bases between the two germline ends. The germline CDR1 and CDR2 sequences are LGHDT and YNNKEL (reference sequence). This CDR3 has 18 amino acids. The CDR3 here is CASSERGTYVPGANVLTF. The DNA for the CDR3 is TGTGCCAGCAGCGAAAGGGGGACATACGTGCCTGGGGCCAACGTCCTGACTTTC.

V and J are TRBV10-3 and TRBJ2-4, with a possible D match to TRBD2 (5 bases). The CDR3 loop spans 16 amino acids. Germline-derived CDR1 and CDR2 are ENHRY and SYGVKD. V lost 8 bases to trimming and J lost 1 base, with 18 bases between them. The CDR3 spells CAISEWDRDAKNIQYF. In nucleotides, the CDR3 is TGTGCCATCTCAGAATGGGATCGGGATGCCAAAAACATTCAGTACTTC.

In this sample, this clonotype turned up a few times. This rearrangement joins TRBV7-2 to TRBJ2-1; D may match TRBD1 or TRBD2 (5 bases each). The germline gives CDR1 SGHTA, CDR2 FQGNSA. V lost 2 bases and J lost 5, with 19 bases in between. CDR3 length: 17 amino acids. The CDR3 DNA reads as TGTGCCAGCAGCTTATACCGTACCGGGGCTCTAGACAATGAGCAGTTCTTC. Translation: CASSLYRTGALDNEQFF. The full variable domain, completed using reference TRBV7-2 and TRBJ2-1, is GAGVSQSPSNKVTEKGKDVELRCDPISGHTALYWYRQSLGQGLEFLIYFQGNSAPDKSGLPSDRFSAERTGGSVSTLTIQRTQQEDSAVYLCASSLYRTGALDNEQFFGPGTRLTVL.

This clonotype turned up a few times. CDR3 in DNA: TGTGCCAGCACCCTATGGACAGGGTCCTACAATGAGCAGTTCTTC. It codes for CASTLWTGSYNEQFF. The chain uses TRBV27 and TRBJ2-1, with 8 positions matching TRBD1. J lost 1 base, V lost 7 bases, and 6 bases had no gene match. CDR1 and CDR2 (germline): MNHEY, SMNVEV (reference sequence). The CDR3 runs 15 residues.

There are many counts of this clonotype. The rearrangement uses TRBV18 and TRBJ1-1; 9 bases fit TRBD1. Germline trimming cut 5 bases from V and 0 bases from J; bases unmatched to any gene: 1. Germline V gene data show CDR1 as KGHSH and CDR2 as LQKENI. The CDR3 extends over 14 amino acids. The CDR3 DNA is TGTGCCAGCTCAACAGGGGGCATGAACACTGAAGCTTTCTTT. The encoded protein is CASSTGGMNTEAFF.

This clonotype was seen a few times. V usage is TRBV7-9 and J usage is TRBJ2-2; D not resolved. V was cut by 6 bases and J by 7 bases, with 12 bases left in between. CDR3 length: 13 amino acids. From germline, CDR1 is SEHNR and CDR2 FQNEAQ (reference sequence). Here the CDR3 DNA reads TGTGCCAGCAGGTCAACCAATAACGGGGAGCTGTTTTTT. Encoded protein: CASRSTNNGELFF.

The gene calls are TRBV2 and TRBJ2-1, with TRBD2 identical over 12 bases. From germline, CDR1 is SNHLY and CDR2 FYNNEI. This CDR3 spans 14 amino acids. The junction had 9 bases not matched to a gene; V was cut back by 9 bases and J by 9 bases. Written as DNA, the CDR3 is TGTGCCAGGATAGAACTAGCGGGAGGTCGTGAGCAGTTCTTC. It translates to CARIELAGGREQFF.

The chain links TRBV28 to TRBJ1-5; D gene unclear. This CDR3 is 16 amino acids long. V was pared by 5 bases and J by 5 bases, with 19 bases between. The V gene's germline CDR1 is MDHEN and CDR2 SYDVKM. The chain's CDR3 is CASSPEVPASDQPQHF. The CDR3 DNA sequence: TGTGCCAGCAGTCCTGAGGTACCCGCATCTGATCAGCCCCAGCATTTT.

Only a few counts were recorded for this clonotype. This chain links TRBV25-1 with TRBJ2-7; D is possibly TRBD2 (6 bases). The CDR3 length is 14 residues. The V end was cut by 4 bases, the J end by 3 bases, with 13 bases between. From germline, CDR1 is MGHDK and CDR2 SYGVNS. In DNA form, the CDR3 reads TGTGCCAGCAGTGCCTTGTACGGGGGCTACGAGCAGTACTTC. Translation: CASSALYGGYEQYF.

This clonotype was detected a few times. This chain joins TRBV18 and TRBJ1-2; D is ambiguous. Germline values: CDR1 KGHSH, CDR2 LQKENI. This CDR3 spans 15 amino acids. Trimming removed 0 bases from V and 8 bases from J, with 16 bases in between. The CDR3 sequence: CASSPPSAPKHGYTF. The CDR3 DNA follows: TGTGCCAGCTCACCACCCTCGGCTCCCAAGCACGGCTACACCTTC.

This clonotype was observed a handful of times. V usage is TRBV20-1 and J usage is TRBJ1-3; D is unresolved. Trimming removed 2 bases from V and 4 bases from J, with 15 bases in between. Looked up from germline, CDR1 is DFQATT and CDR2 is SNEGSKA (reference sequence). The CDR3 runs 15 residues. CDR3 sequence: CSARPRTSSGNTIYF. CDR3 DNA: TGCAGTGCTAGACCCCGGACTTCTTCGGGAAACACCATATATTTT.

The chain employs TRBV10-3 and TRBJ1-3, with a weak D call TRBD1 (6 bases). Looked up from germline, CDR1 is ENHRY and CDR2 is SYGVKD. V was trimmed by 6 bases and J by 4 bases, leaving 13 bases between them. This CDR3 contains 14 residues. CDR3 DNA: TGTGCCATCAGCCGGGACAATCGGGGAAACACCATATATTTT. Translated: CAISRDNRGNTIYF.

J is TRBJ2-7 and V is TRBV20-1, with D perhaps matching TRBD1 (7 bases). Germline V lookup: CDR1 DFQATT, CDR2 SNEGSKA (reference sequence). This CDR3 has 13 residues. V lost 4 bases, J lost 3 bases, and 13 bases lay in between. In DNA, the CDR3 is TGCAGTGCTACCAGGGGGGTTCGCTACGAGCAGTACTTC. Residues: CSATRGVRYEQYF.

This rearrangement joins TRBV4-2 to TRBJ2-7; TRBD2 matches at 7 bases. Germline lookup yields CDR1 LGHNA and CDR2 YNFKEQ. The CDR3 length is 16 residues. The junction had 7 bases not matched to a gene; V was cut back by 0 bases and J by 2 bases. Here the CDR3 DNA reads TGTGCCAGCAGCCAAGAGAGTACTAGCGTAGCCTACGAGCAGTACTTC. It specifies CASSQESTSVAYEQYF.

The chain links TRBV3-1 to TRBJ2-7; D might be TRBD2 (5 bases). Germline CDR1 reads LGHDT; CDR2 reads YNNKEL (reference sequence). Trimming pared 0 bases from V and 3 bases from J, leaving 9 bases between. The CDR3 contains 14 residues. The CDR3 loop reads CASSQDRTSYEQYF. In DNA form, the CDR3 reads TGTGCCAGCAGCCAAGATAGAACTAGCTACGAGCAGTACTTC.

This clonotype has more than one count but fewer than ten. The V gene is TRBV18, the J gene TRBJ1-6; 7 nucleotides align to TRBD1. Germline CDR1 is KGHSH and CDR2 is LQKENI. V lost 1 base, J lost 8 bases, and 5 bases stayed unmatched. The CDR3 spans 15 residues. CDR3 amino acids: CASSPRTGVDSPLHF. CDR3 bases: TGTGCCAGCTCACCACGTACAGGGGTGGATTCACCCCTCCACTTT. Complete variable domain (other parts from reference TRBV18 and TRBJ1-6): NAGVMQNPRHLVRRRGQEARLRCSPMKGHSHVYWYRQLPEEGLKFMVYLQKENIIDESGMPKERFSAEFPKEGPSILRIQQVVRGDSAAYFCASSPRTGVDSPLHFGNGTRLTVT.

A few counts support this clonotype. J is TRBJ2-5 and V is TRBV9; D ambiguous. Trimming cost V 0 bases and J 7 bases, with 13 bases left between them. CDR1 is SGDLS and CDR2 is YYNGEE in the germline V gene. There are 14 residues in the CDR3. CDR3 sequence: CASSVDSGFGTQYF. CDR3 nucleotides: TGTGCCAGCAGCGTAGACTCCGGATTTGGGACCCAGTACTTC. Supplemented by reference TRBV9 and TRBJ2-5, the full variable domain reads DSGVTQTPKHLITATGQRVTLRCSPRSGDLSVYWYQQSLDQGLQFLIQYYNGEERAKGNILERFSAQQFPDLHSELNLSSLELGDSALYFCASSVDSGFGTQYFGPGTRLLVL.

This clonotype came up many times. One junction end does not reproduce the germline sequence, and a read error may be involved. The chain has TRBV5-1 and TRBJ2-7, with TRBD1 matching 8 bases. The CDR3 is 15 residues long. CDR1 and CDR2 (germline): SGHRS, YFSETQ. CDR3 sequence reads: CASSFGGTGSYEQYF. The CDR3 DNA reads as TGTGCCAGCAGTTTTGGGGGGACAGGCTCCTACGAGCAGTACTTC.